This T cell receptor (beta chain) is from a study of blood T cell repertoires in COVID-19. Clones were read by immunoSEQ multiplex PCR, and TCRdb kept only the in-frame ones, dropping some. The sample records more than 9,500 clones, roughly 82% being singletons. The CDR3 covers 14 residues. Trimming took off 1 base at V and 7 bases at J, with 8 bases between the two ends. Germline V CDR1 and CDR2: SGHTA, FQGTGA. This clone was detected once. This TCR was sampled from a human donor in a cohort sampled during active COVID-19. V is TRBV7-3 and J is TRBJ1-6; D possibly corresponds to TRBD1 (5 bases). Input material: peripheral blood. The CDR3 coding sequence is TGTGCCAGCAGCTTAAGTCGGGGGAATTCACCCCTCCACTTT. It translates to CASSLSRGNSPLHF.